Presented here are 30 T cell receptor beta chains from one specimen sequenced in a study of PD-L1 blockade in urothelial cancer. The repertoire was sequenced with immunoSEQ multiplex PCR; TCRdb's copy has only in-frame clones and lacks some. The table has 100,000 to 150,000 clones, roughly 86% seen once. Stated time point: peripheral blood 6 weeks after treatment start. This specimen consisted of PBMCs, obtained around atezolizumab (anti-PD-L1) treatment. Receptor source: a man aged 45 to 65 with urothelial cancer.

The J gene is TRBJ1-5, the V gene TRBV27; D call uncertain. Per the germline V gene, CDR1 is MNHEY and CDR2 is SMNVEV (reference sequence). The CDR3 sequence is 14 residues long. Trimming cost V 6 bases and J 3 bases, with 12 bases left between them. The CDR3 DNA reads TGTGCCAGCAGCCGTGGCGGAATCAATCAGCCCCAGCATTTT. This translates into CASSRGGINQPQHF.

There are a few counts of this clone. The V call is TRBV11-3, the J call TRBJ1-2; 7 nucleotides line up with TRBD1. This CDR3 spans 13 amino acids. CDR1 and CDR2 (germline): SGHNT, YENEEA. Trimming took 3 bases from V and 14 from J; bases not matched to a gene: 12. The CDR3 sequence: CASSFHPDRAVTF. The CDR3 DNA reads TGTGCCAGCAGCTTCCACCCCGACAGGGCGGTAACCTTC.

This clone was picked up one time. The gene calls are TRBV7-9 and TRBJ2-7; 11 positions agree with TRBD2. V lost 2 bases to trimming and J lost 7 bases; unmatched junction nucleotides: 7. The CDR3 runs 15 residues. Germline V CDR1 and CDR2: SEHNR, FQNEAQ (reference sequence). CDR3 loop: CASSLRTSGSEEQYF. The CDR3 DNA reads TGTGCCAGCAGCTTACGGACTAGCGGGTCGGAAGAGCAGTACTTC.

The chain uses TRBV6-5 and TRBJ2-7; D might be TRBD1 (6 bases). V gave up 0 bases and J gave up 6 bases, with 9 bases separating them. The CDR3 is made up of 13 amino acids. Germline CDR1 MNHEY, CDR2 SVGAGI. The CDR3 region has the DNA TGTGCCAGCAGTTACTCGATAGGGGGCGAGCAGTACTTC. Encoded protein: CASSYSIGGEQYF.

The rearrangement joins TRBV15 to TRBJ2-1, with 11 bases identical to TRBD2. After removal of 3 bases from V and 5 bases from J, the junction contained 6 bases not matched to a gene. This CDR3 is built from 16 residues. In germline, CDR1 is LNHNV, CDR2 YYDKDF (reference sequence). CDR3 amino acids: CATSSKPGLADNEQFF. The CDR3 DNA follows: TGTGCCACCAGCAGCAAACCGGGACTAGCGGACAATGAGCAGTTCTTC.

V and J are TRBV6-7 and TRBJ2-7, with D possibly matching TRBD1 (6 bases). TRBV6-7 is placed among ORFs of uncertain function. The V and J ends lost 6 bases and 2 bases respectively, with 14 bases between them. This CDR3 has 14 amino acids. The CDR3 coding sequence is TGTGCCAGCAGAGGGACACACTCTACCTACGAGCAGTACTTC. Residues: CASRGTHSTYEQYF.

The chain recombines TRBV19 with TRBJ2-5; TRBD1 matches at 9 bases. Germline lookup yields CDR1 LNHDA and CDR2 SQIVND (reference sequence). The V gene end was trimmed by 4 bases and the J gene end by 6 bases; junction bases not matched to a gene: 3. The CDR3 has 13 amino acids. The CDR3 here is CASSTDRGKTQYF. As DNA, the CDR3 is TGTGCCAGTAGTACAGACAGGGGGAAGACCCAGTACTTC. The complete variable domain, with remaining parts taken from reference TRBV19 and TRBJ2-5, reads DGGITQSPKYLFRKEGQNVTLSCEQNLNHDAMYWYRQDPGQGLRLIYYSQIVNDFQKGDIAEGYSVSREKKESFPLTVTSAQKNPTAFYLCASSTDRGKTQYFGPGTRLLVL.

This chain connects TRBV20-1 to TRBJ2-3; D perhaps matches TRBD2 (6 bases). V was clipped by 7 bases and J by 3 bases, with 8 bases between them. The germline CDR1 and CDR2 sequences are DFQATT and SNEGSKA (reference sequence). This CDR3 is built from 11 residues. This CDR3 reads CSGGETDTQYF. DNA of the CDR3: TGCAGTGGGGGGGAAACAGATACGCAGTATTTT.

The J gene is TRBJ2-7, the V gene TRBV7-6; a weak D match, TRBD2 (5 bases). The CDR3 runs 14 residues. Germline V gene sequence: CDR1 SGHVS, CDR2 FNYEAQ. V gave up 1 base and J gave up 7 bases, with 14 bases separating them. CDR3 nucleotides: TGTGCCAGCAGCTTAGTAGGCGGGTCCCCGGAGCAGTACTTC. This encodes CASSLVGGSPEQYF.

The chain joins TRBV6-6 to TRBJ1-2; no reliable D call. Germline-derived CDR1 and CDR2 are MNHNY and SVGAGI (reference sequence). With 5 bases removed from V and 1 base from J, the gap between germline ends came to 11 bases. This CDR3 has 14 amino acids. The CDR3 region is CASSTPGSNYGYTF. The CDR3 region has the DNA TGTGCCAGCAGTACCCCCGGGAGTAACTATGGCTACACCTTC.

The chain uses TRBV27 and TRBJ2-3, with 9 bases fitting TRBD1. The V gene's germline CDR1 is MNHEY and CDR2 SMNVEV (reference sequence). The CDR3 consists of 17 residues. Trimming took 1 base from V and 0 from J; bases not matched to a gene: 5. CDR3 DNA: TGTGCCAGCAGTTTATGGGGGACAGGGAGAAGCACAGATACGCAGTATTTT. Its translation is CASSLWGTGRSTDTQYF.

The chain has TRBV18 and TRBJ2-7; 9 bases agree with TRBD2. Germline V gene lookup returns CDR1 KGHSH and CDR2 LQKENI. The CDR3 length is 16 residues. Losses at the gene ends were 1 base for V and 4 bases for J; bases not matched to a gene: 8. CDR3 loop: CASSPRISGSSYEQYF. CDR3 bases: TGTGCCAGCTCACCACGGATTAGCGGGAGCTCGTACGAGCAGTACTTC.

The chain employs TRBV5-1 and TRBJ2-7; D unclear. Germline CDR1 SGHRS, CDR2 YFSETQ. The CDR3 runs 16 residues. Between the trimmed V and J ends, which lost 0 bases and 4 bases, there was a span of 17 bases. The CDR3 is CASSLGSWVSTYEQYF. Here the CDR3 DNA reads TGCGCCAGCAGCTTGGGAAGCTGGGTGTCGACTTACGAGCAGTACTTC.

J is TRBJ2-5 and V is TRBV19, with D possibly TRBD2 on 5 matching bases. The germline V gene has CDR1 LNHDA and CDR2 SQIVND (reference sequence). Trimming pared 9 bases from V and 2 bases from J, leaving 10 bases between. The CDR3 is made up of 12 amino acids. As DNA, the CDR3 is TGTGCCAGCGAGGGAGATCAAGAGACCCAGTACTTC. Translation: CASEGDQETQYF.

This clone was observed a few times. This chain uses TRBV7-9 with TRBJ1-1, with D possibly TRBD1 on 6 matching bases. The ends were cut back, 1 base at V and 4 bases at J, with 16 bases in the middle. Per germline, CDR1 SEHNR and CDR2 FQNEAQ (reference sequence). The CDR3 contains 16 residues. In DNA, the CDR3 is TGTGCCAGCAGCTTAGGCAGGGGTTCGTACATCACTGAAGCTTTCTTT. It yields the protein CASSLGRGSYITEAFF.

This clone was counted a few times. This chain joins TRBV7-9 and TRBJ2-1, with TRBD2 matching over 7 bases. The CDR3 runs 15 residues. Germline V gene data show CDR1 as SEHNR and CDR2 as FQNEAQ (reference sequence). V shed 6 bases and J 10 bases; nucleotides not matched to a gene: 15. The CDR3 sequence: CASSQGLVTGKEQFF. The CDR3 DNA reads TGTGCCAGCAGTCAAGGACTAGTCACAGGAAAAGAGCAGTTCTTC.

As DNA, the CDR3 is TGTGCCAGTAGTACCAGACAGGCTGGGGCCAACGTCCTGACTTTC. Protein: CASSTRQAGANVLTF. The chain has TRBV19 and TRBJ2-6; possible D gene TRBD1, 6 bases. This CDR3 is 15 amino acids long. Germline V gives CDR1 LNHDA, CDR2 SQIVND (reference sequence). Trimming removed 4 bases at V and 2 bases at J, with 9 bases between.

The V gene is TRBV9, the J gene TRBJ2-3, with 10 positions matching TRBD1. The length of the CDR3 is 15 residues. The trim removed 4 bases at V and 4 bases at J, leaving 6 bases unmatched. CDR1 and CDR2 from the germline V gene are SGDLS and YYNGEE. CDR3 loop: CASSTWTGGADTQYF. In DNA form, the CDR3 reads TGTGCCAGCAGCACCTGGACAGGGGGGGCAGATACGCAGTATTTT.

The genes are TRBV29-1 and TRBJ1-2; 9 positions match TRBD1. V was pared by 6 bases and J by 0 bases, with 8 bases of the junction left unmatched. Germline values: CDR1 SQVTM, CDR2 ANQGSEA. This CDR3 region has 15 residues. The DNA of the CDR3 is TGCAGCGTGACCGGGACAGGGATAGCTAACTATGGCTACACCTTC. Protein sequence: CSVTGTGIANYGYTF.

This rearrangement joins TRBV5-6 to TRBJ2-7; 7 bases match TRBD1. V lost 4 bases to trimming and J lost 2 bases; unmatched junction nucleotides: 15. The germline V gene has CDR1 SGHDT and CDR2 YYEEEE. This CDR3 region has 17 residues. The CDR3 DNA reads as TGTGCCAGCAGCACGGGACAGTGGGGACGAGGGGCCTACGAGCAGTACTTC. This codes for CASSTGQWGRGAYEQYF.

This clone has ten or more counts. This chain uses TRBV6-5 with TRBJ1-6; D is possibly TRBD1 (6 bases). Germline V gene sequence: CDR1 MNHEY, CDR2 SVGAGI. The CDR3 extends over 15 amino acids. V was trimmed by 6 bases and J by 6 bases, leaving 15 bases between them. CDR3 in DNA: TGTGCCAGCAGATATCAGGGGAGTGGTAATTCACCCCTCCACTTT. Translation: CASRYQGSGNSPLHF.

The chain recombines TRBV5-5 with TRBJ2-7; D is perhaps TRBD1 (6 bases). The CDR3 extends over 15 amino acids. Per the germline V gene, CDR1 is SGHKS and CDR2 is YYEKEE (reference sequence). Trimming stripped 0 bases from V and 0 bases from J, with 10 bases between. The CDR3 DNA reads TGTGCCAGCAGCTTGGCCGGGACAAGCTCCTACGAGCAGTACTTC. It specifies CASSLAGTSSYEQYF.

V gene TRBV15 combines with J gene TRBJ1-5; a possible D gene is TRBD1 (6 bases). V lost 4 bases and J 4 bases, leaving 17 bases between the germline ends. CDR3 length: 16 residues. Germline V gene data show CDR1 as LNHNV and CDR2 as YYDKDF (reference sequence). CDR3 region: CATSNNRQAWNQPQHF. The CDR3 DNA follows: TGTGCCACCAGCAATAATCGACAGGCTTGGAATCAGCCCCAGCATTTT.

CDR3 bases: TGTGCCAGCTCACCAATCCAGAACAATGAGCAGTTCTTC. This encodes CASSPIQNNEQFF. This rearrangement joins TRBV18 to TRBJ2-1; no clear D gene. Trimming removed 2 bases from V and 5 bases from J, with 7 bases in between. The germline gives CDR1 KGHSH, CDR2 LQKENI. The CDR3 extends over 13 amino acids.

To note about this clone: Different DNA sequences within this sample yield the same CDR3. V and J are TRBV28 and TRBJ2-7; D may be TRBD1 (5 bases). This CDR3 comprises 14 residues. Trimming left V 2 bases short and J 3 bases short, with 11 bases between. Germline V gene sequence: CDR1 MDHEN, CDR2 SYDVKM. The CDR3 DNA follows: TGTGCCAGCAGTTTAGCAGGGCAGGTCTACGAGCAGTACTTC. Translating it yields CASSLAGQVYEQYF.

The V gene is TRBV2, the J gene TRBJ2-1; TRBD2 agrees at 13 bases. V lost 6 bases and J lost 6; bases outside the gene matches: 5. CDR3 length equals 15 residues. The germline V gene has CDR1 SNHLY and CDR2 FYNNEI. Here the CDR3 reads CASSLLAGGGNEQFF. In DNA form, the CDR3 reads TGTGCCAGCAGCCTACTAGCGGGAGGGGGCAATGAGCAGTTCTTC.

This sequence joins TRBV15 and TRBJ1-2; D is undetermined. CDR1 is LNHNV, CDR2 YYDKDF, per germline (reference sequence). This CDR3 has 15 residues. Trimming took off 0 bases at V and 6 bases at J, with 14 bases between the two ends. Here the CDR3 reads CATSREAGPLDGYTF. CDR3 bases: TGTGCCACCAGCAGAGAGGCGGGTCCCCTGGATGGCTACACCTTC.

V gene TRBV19 combines with J gene TRBJ1-2; maybe TRBD1 (5 bases). The CDR3 has 13 amino acids. Trimming removed 10 bases from V and 4 bases from J, with 16 bases in between. The germline CDR1 and CDR2 sequences are LNHDA and SQIVND (reference sequence). The chain's CDR3 is CATLGGSGYGYTF. The CDR3, as DNA: TGTGCCACCCTCGGGGGGTCCGGCTATGGCTACACCTTC.

The J gene is TRBJ2-7, the V gene TRBV6-5; TRBD2 aligns across 10 bases. Germline V gives CDR1 MNHEY, CDR2 SVGAGI. V lost 2 bases, J lost 4 bases, and 2 bases stayed unmatched. The CDR3 sequence is 14 residues long. The CDR3 protein is CASSYLAGAYEQYF. CDR3 nucleotides: TGTGCCAGCAGTTACCTAGCGGGAGCTTACGAGCAGTACTTC.

V usage is TRBV28 and J usage is TRBJ1-2, with no clear D. With 7 bases removed from V and 4 bases from J, the gap between germline ends came to 19 bases. Germline V lookup: CDR1 MDHEN, CDR2 SYDVKM. The CDR3 is 15 residues long. This chain's CDR3 is CASTSQASGLYGYTF. The CDR3, as DNA: TGTGCCAGCACTTCCCAGGCGAGTGGCCTCTATGGCTACACCTTC.